The clone carrying this T cell receptor beta chain was recorded at least ten times. Antigen: not known. The sample comes from a study of T-cell reconstitution after alpha-beta-depleted transplantation in children. For TCRbeta, the library was prepared with unique molecular identifiers. A single record per CDR3 protein comes from TCRdb applying MiXCR to the PCR reads. The sample lists about 18,000 distinct CDR3 sequences, approximately 5.3% occurring once. V was cut by 0 bases and J by 0 bases, with 13 bases left in between. This CDR3 spans 17 amino acids. CDR1 is LGHNA and CDR2 is YSLEER in the germline V gene. Study-level points and caveats: Reports say that about two months after transplant, the alpha-beta T cells came out of several hundred graft clones that had expanded. Surviving recipient T cells and intrathymic progenitors accounted for some patients' high TCRbeta diversity at day 60. T-cell numbers and diversity, one year after transplant, stemmed largely from T cells that were newly produced.

This sequence was found in a boy younger than 18 with acute lymphoblastic leukemia, due to receive a stem cell transplant. V and J are TRBV4-3 and TRBJ2-3; weak D call: TRBD2 (5 bases). This material consisted of PBMCs, taken before TCRalphabeta/CD19-depleted stem cell transplant. The CDR3 loop reads CASSQDGETYSTDTQYF. CDR3 coding DNA: TGCGCCAGCAGCCAAGATGGGGAGACCTATAGCACAGATACGCAGTATTTT.